These 7 T cell receptor beta chains were all obtained from the same sample, sequenced in a study of blood T cell repertoires in COVID-19. Sequencing used immunoSEQ multiplex PCR; TCRdb keeps in-frame clones, though not all of them. The table shows 250,000 to 350,000 clones, with 88% occurring only once. Sequencing was performed on peripheral blood. Source of these receptors: a woman under 40 with COVID-19, enrolled during active disease.

The chain carries TRBV4-1 and TRBJ2-7, with 7 bases fitting TRBD2. There are 14 residues in the CDR3. Trimming removed 4 bases from V and 1 base from J; junction bases left unmatched: 4. Germline assignment: CDR1 MGHRA and CDR2 YSYEKL. This CDR3 is CASSRGGRSYEQYF. The CDR3 nucleotides are TGCGCCAGCAGCCGCGGCGGGAGATCCTACGAGCAGTACTTC.

This rearrangement joins TRBV9 to TRBJ2-7, with TRBD2 as a possible D gene (6 bases). V shed 7 bases and J shed 0 bases, with 11 bases lying between them. The germline V gene has CDR1 SGDLS and CDR2 YYNGEE. The length of the CDR3 is 13 residues. CDR3 sequence reads: CASGGLSSYEQYF. The CDR3 region has the DNA TGTGCCAGCGGAGGGTTGAGCTCCTACGAGCAGTACTTC.

The chain employs TRBV11-2 and TRBJ2-7, with D possibly matching TRBD2 (6 bases). With 5 bases removed from V and 1 base from J, the gap between germline ends came to 15 bases. CDR3 size: 15 residues. Germline-derived CDR1 and CDR2 are SGHAT and FQNNGV. For the CDR3, the DNA is TGTGCCAGCAGCAAGTCGGGCGGGGTGTCCTACGAGCAGTACTTC. It codes for CASSKSGGVSYEQYF.

This chain uses TRBV6-5 with TRBJ2-5; possible D gene TRBD1, 6 bases. V shed 8 bases and J shed 2 bases, with 18 bases lying between them. The CDR3 runs to 15 residues. Germline V CDR1 and CDR2: MNHEY, SVGAGI. The CDR3 DNA sequence: TGTGCCAGCGACCATAGACAGGAGACTCAAGAGACCCAGTACTTC. Its translation: CASDHRQETQETQYF.

The chain recombines TRBV28 with TRBJ1-4, with D perhaps TRBD1 (5 bases). Between the trimmed V and J ends, which lost 4 bases and 5 bases, there was a span of 17 bases. Germline-derived CDR1 and CDR2 are MDHEN and SYDVKM. This CDR3 has 16 amino acids. CDR3 protein: CASSSRRGRANEKLFF. DNA for the CDR3: TGTGCCAGCAGTTCCCGCCGTGGCAGGGCCAATGAAAAACTGTTTTTT.

The chain carries TRBV5-5 and TRBJ2-2; D remains unclear. CDR1 and CDR2 (germline): SGHKS, YYEKEE (reference sequence). The V end was cut by 1 base, the J end by 7 bases, with 20 bases between. The length of the CDR3 is 17 residues. DNA of the CDR3: TGTGCCAGCAGCTTGCAGGTCCTAAACATTAAAGGCGGGGAGCTGTTTTTT. This gives the protein CASSLQVLNIKGGELFF.

The rearrangement joins TRBV28 to TRBJ1-2; D remains ambiguous. The germline V gene encodes CDR1 MDHEN and CDR2 SYDVKM. V lost 2 bases and J 5 bases, leaving 9 bases between the germline ends. The CDR3 is 13 amino acids. The CDR3 bases are TGTGCCAGCAGTTTAACAACAGCTTATGGCTACACCTTC. This codes for CASSLTTAYGYTF.